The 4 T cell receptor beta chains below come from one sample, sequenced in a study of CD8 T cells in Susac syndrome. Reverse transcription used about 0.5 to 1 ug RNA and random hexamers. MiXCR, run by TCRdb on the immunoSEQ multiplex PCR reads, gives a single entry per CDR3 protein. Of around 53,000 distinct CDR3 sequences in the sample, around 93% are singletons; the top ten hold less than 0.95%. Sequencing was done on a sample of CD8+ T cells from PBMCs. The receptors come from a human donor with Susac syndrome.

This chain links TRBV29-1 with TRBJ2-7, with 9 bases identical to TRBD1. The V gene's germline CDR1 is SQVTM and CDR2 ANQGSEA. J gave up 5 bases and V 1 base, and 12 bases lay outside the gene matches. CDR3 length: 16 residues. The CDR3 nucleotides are TGCAGCGTTGAAGGTAACACCGGGACAGGGTACCACGAGCAGTACTTC. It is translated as CSVEGNTGTGYHEQYF.

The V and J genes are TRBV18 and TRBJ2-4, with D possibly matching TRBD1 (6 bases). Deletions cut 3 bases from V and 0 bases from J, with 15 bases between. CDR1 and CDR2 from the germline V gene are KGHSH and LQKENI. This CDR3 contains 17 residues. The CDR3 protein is CASSPVRQDLAKNIQYF. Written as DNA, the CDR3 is TGTGCCAGCTCACCGGTTCGACAGGATCTAGCCAAAAACATTCAGTACTTC.

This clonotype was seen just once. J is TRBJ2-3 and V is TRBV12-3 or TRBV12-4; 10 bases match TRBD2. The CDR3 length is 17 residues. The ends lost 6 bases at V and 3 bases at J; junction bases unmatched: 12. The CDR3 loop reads CASRPGLAFFRTDTQYF. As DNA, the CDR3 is TGTGCCAGCAGACCGGGACTAGCGTTTTTCAGGACAGATACGCAGTATTTT.

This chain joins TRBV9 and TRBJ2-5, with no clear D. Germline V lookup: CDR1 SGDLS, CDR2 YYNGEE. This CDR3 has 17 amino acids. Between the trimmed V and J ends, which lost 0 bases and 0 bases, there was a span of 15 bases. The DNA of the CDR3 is TGTGCCAGCAGCGTAGGAGTAGGATCCGAGTACCAAGAGACCCAGTACTTC. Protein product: CASSVGVGSEYQETQYF.